The text below deals with one T cell receptor (beta chain). Its antigen is unidentified. The sample comes from a study of cytomegalovirus exposure and HLA in healthy donors. Study results and caveats: The study designated 150 to 200 TCR beta chains cytomegalovirus-associated. A classifier reportedly called cytomegalovirus status with high sensitivity and specificity. Among the most significant clusters, several appeared linked to common viral pathogens in a later analysis.

Primers: 60 Vbeta forward and 13 Jbeta reverse. Repertoires were generated with immunoSEQ multiplex PCR, while TCRdb's copy carries only in-frame clones and drops some. The sample has 200,000 to 250,000 clones; about 77% are singletons. The receptor's source is a woman in her twenties or thirties in good health and CMV-seronegative. The sequenced material came from PBMCs.

This chain's CDR3 is CASSSLQESSYEQYF. CDR3 nucleotides: TGTGCCAGCAGCTCACTACAGGAGAGCTCCTACGAGCAGTACTTC. The chain joins TRBV7-6 to TRBJ2-7; the D gene is possibly TRBD1 (5 bases). The CDR3 loop spans 15 amino acids. Germline values: CDR1 SGHVS, CDR2 FNYEAQ. Trimming removed 4 bases at V and 0 bases at J, with 13 bases between.